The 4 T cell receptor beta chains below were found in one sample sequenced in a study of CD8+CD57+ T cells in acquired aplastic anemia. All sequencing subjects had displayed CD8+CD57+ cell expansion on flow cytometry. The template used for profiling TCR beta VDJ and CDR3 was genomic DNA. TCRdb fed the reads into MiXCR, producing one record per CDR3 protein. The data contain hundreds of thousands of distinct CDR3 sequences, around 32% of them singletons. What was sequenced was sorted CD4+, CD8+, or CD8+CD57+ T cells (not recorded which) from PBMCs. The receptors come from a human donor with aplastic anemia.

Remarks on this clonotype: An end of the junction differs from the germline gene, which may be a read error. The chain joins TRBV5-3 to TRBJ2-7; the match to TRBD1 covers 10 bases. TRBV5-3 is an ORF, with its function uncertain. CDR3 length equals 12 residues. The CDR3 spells CAAGQGLYGQYF. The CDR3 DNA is TGTGCCGCGGGACAGGGGCTCTACGGGCAGTACTTC.

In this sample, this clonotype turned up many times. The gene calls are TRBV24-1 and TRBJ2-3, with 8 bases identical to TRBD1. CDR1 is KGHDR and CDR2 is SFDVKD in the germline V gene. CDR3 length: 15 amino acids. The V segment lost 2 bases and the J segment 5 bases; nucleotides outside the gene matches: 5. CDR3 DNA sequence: TGTGCCACCAGTGATTACCCGACAGGGGAAGATACGCAGTATTTT. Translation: CATSDYPTGEDTQYF.

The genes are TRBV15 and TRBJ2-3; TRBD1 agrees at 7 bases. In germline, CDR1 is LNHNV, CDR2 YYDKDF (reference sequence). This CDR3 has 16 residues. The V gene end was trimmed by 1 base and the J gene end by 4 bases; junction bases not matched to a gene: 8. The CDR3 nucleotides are TGTGCCACCAGCAGAGCCGGACAGGAGCCCGCAGATACGCAGTATTTT. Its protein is CATSRAGQEPADTQYF.

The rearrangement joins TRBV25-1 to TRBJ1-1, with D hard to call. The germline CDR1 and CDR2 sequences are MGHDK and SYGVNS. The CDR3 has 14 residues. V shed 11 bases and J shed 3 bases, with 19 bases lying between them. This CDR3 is CAWSVGLRDTEAFF. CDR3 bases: TGTGCCTGGAGTGTAGGGTTAAGGGACACTGAAGCTTTCTTT.